The rows below give T cell receptor beta chains drawn from one sample of a study of blood T cells in healthy people across ages. TCRdb reprocessed the 5' RACE reads with MiXCR, giving one entry per CDR3 protein. The data show 600,000 or so distinct CDR3 sequences, with less than 60% seen just once and around 25% held by the top ten. The sample taken for sequencing was blood. The origin of the receptors is a man at least 80 years old in good health. Each CDR3 is given with its conserved first and last residue. The D gene is left open where the match is weak. A row's size may be missing; if present it is once, few, many or a size class.

TRBV11-2,TRBJ2-1,TRBD1,once,TGTGCCAGCAGCCCCGAGGGACAGAGCTACAATGAGCAGTTCTTC,CASSPEGQSYNEQFF
TRBV2,TRBJ2-2,TRBD1,NA,TGTGCCAGCAAGGACAGGGGGAACACCGGGGAGCTGTTTTTT,CASKDRGNTGELFF
TRBV4-3,TRBJ2-5,TRBD2,NA,TGCGCCAGCAGCCAAGATCGGACTAGCGGGATATTCAATGAGCAGTACTTC,CASSQDRTSGIFNEQYF
TRBV12-3/TRBV12-4,TRBJ1-4,NA,few,TGTGCCAGCAGCCTGGACCCGGGTGAAAAACTGTTTTTT,CASSLDPGEKLFF
TRBV7-2,TRBJ2-7,NA,NA,TGTGCCAGCAGCTTAGGCGTTCAGAGCAGTTTGCCCTACGAGCAGTACTTC,CASSLGVQSSLPYEQYF
TRBV7-2,TRBJ2-3,NA,NA,TGTGTCAGCAGCTTAGGGACATCCCCGGGTACGCAGTATTTT,CVSSLGTSPGTQYF
TRBV18,TRBJ2-6,TRBD1,few,TGTGCCAGCTCACGAAGCAGTATAGGACAGGGAATCTCTGGGGCCAACGTCCTGACTTTC,CASSRSSIGQGISGANVLTF
TRBV10-3,TRBJ1-1,NA,NA,TGTGCCATCAGTGAGCGAGGAATGAACACTGAAGCTTTCTTT,CAISERGMNTEAFF
TRBV2,TRBJ2-1,TRBD2,NA,TGTGCCAGCAGTGAAGACGGGGGGGCGGGGAATGAGCAGTTCTTC,CASSEDGGAGNEQFF
TRBV27,TRBJ2-3,TRBD2,NA,TGTGCCAGCAGTTCCCCCGGGACTAGTCTCTCTACGCAGTATTTT,CASSSPGTSLSTQYF
TRBV12-3/TRBV12-4,TRBJ1-1,NA,few,TGTGCCAGCAGGCCGGACAGGAACACTGAAGCTTTCTTT,CASRPDRNTEAFF
TRBV4-1,TRBJ2-7,NA,NA,TGCGCCAGCAGCCACCTGAGGGGGGCCTCCTACAATGAGCAGTACTTC,CASSHLRGASYNEQYF
TRBV20-1,TRBJ2-1,TRBD2,few,TGCAGTGCTAGAGATCGTCGAGTAGCGGGAGATGAGCAGTTCTTC,CSARDRRVAGDEQFF
TRBV7-2,TRBJ2-3,TRBD2,few,TGTGCCAGCAGCCTGACTAGCGGGGGGCTAGATACGCAGTATTTT,CASSLTSGGLDTQYF
TRBV3-1,TRBJ2-7,NA,NA,TGTGCCAGCAGCCAAGATCCCCGCCGCGAGCAGTACTTC,CASSQDPRREQYF
TRBV7-2,TRBJ1-2,NA,NA,TGTGCCAGCAGCTTAGGGACATCAAACTATGGCTACACCTTC,CASSLGTSNYGYTF
TRBV6-5,TRBJ2-6,NA,many,TGTGCCAGCAGTTATCGGGCTTCCAGCTTGGCTGGGGCCAACGTCCTGACTTTC,CASSYRASSLAGANVLTF
TRBV18,TRBJ2-1,TRBD1,few,TGTGCCAGCAAACGGCAGGGGGCGGATGAGCAGTTCTTC,CASKRQGADEQFF
TRBV18,TRBJ1-5,NA,NA,TGTGCCAGCTCCGTAAGTACCGGGCCCCGGCAGCATTTT,CASSVSTGPRQHF
TRBV6-5,TRBJ2-6,NA,NA,TGTGCCAGCAGTTCTCGGGGGACGTCTGGGGCCAACGTCCTGACTTTC,CASSSRGTSGANVLTF
TRBV14,TRBJ1-2,NA,NA,TGTGCCAGCAGCCAAGACGAGGAACTCTATGGCTACACCTTC,CASSQDEELYGYTF
TRBV3-1,TRBJ2-1,NA,NA,TGTGCCAGCAGCCAAGATGGTGGGAATGAGCAGTTCTTC,CASSQDGGNEQFF
TRBV7-2,TRBJ2-1,NA,few,TGTGCCAGCAGCTTAGAACTTAGGTATGAGCAGTTCTTC,CASSLELRYEQFF
TRBV5-1,TRBJ2-7,NA,few,TGCGCCAGCAGCCCGAGCTACGAAACCTACGAGCAGTACTTC,CASSPSYETYEQYF
TRBV20-1,TRBJ2-4,NA,few,TGCAGTGGGATGGAGGTTGTAGCCAAAAACATTCAGTACTTC,CSGMEVVAKNIQYF
TRBV18,TRBJ2-5,TRBD2,NA,TGTGCCAGCTCACCAGAGATTCCGGGACTAGCGTCCCAAGAGACCCAGTACTTC,CASSPEIPGLASQETQYF
TRBV2,TRBJ2-3,TRBD2,NA,TGTGCCAGCAGAATGGCGGGAGTAGTAGATACGCAGTATTTT,CASRMAGVVDTQYF
TRBV29-1,TRBJ2-3,TRBD2,NA,TGCAGCGCTGCCGGACTAGCGACAGATACGCAGTATTTT,CSAAGLATDTQYF
TRBV4-3,TRBJ2-7,TRBD1,NA,TGCGCCAGCAGCCAAGAATTGGACAGGATGTACGAGCAGTACTTC,CASSQELDRMYEQYF
TRBV4-3,TRBJ2-3,NA,NA,TGCGCCAGCAGCCACCAGGGGTCAGATACGCAGTATTTT,CASSHQGSDTQYF
TRBV9,TRBJ2-1,NA,NA,TGTGCCAGCAGCGTAGGGTTACTAGATTATAACAATGAGCAGTTCTTC,CASSVGLLDYNNEQFF
TRBV5-1,TRBJ2-1,TRBD2,NA,TGCGCCAGCAGCTTGGTAGGTAGCGGGAGAAATGAGCAGTTCTTC,CASSLVGSGRNEQFF
TRBV10-3,TRBJ2-5,TRBD1,NA,TGTGCCATCAACCGGGACAGGAGCCTTTACAATGAGCAGTACTTC,CAINRDRSLYNEQYF
TRBV7-2,TRBJ2-1,NA,NA,TGTGCCAGCAGCTTAGTCTCTGGCAAAAAAAATGAGCAGTTCTTC,CASSLVSGKKNEQFF
TRBV5-1,TRBJ2-1,TRBD2,NA,TGCGCCAGCAGCTTGGCGGGGGGTGCAGGGATCGATGAGCAGTTCTTC,CASSLAGGAGIDEQFF
TRBV6-5,TRBJ1-2,NA,many,TGTGCCAGCAGTTACGAGGGAGGCTACACCTTC,CASSYEGGYTF
TRBV4-1,TRBJ2-5,TRBD2,NA,TGCGCCAGCAGCCAAGTCCGACTAGCGGACCAAGAGACCCAGTACTTC,CASSQVRLADQETQYF
TRBV10-3,TRBJ2-7,NA,few,TGTGCCATCAGTGAGTGGGACCAAGCCTACGAGCAGTACTTC,CAISEWDQAYEQYF
TRBV20-1,TRBJ2-5,TRBD2,NA,TGCAGTGCTAGGGTAGCGGGAGTGGAGACCCAGTACTTC,CSARVAGVETQYF
TRBV3-1,TRBJ2-7,TRBD1,NA,TGTGCCAGCAGCGCTCCGGGACAGGGCACCTACGAGCAGTACTTC,CASSAPGQGTYEQYF
TRBV20-1,TRBJ2-1,TRBD2,NA,TGCAGTGCTAGAGAACTAGCGGGGGGGAACTCCTACAATGAGCAGTTCTTC,CSARELAGGNSYNEQFF
TRBV11-2,TRBJ2-3,TRBD2,NA,TGTGCCAGCGCTTGGGCTAGCGGCCGCACAGATACGCAGTATTTT,CASAWASGRTDTQYF